This T cell receptor beta chain was sequenced for a study of T cells after yellow fever vaccination. This clonotype was counted at least ten times. V shed 3 bases and J 0 bases; nucleotides not matched to a gene: 4. This CDR3 contains 16 residues. Each CDR3 protein is one row after TCRdb ran MiXCR on the 5' RACE reads. The table has roughly 250,000 distinct CDR3 sequences, over 10% seen once. The clonotype comes from a man aged 30-40 years who received the YFV17D yellow fever vaccine. This chain joins TRBV12-3 or TRBV12-4 and TRBJ2-7; 11 bases are shared with TRBD1. The source was CD4+ T cells sorted from PBMCs, collected 45 days after the yellow fever booster vaccination. CDR3: CASSFADRGPSYEQYF. The CDR3 nucleotides are TGTGCCAGCAGTTTCGCGGACAGGGGGCCCTCCTACGAGCAGTACTTC.